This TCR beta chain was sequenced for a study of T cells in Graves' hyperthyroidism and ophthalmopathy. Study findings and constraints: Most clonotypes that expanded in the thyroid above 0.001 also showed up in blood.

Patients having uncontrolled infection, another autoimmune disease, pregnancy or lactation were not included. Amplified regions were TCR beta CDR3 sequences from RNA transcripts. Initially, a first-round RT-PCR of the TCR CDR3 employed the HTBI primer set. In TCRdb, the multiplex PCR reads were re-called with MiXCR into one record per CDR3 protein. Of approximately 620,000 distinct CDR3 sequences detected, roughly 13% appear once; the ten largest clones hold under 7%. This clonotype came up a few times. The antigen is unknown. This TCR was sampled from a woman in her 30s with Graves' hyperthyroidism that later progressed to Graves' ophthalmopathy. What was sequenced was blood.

The CDR3 here is CATSDSRGSSGKETQYF. The CDR3 region has the DNA TGTGCCACCAGTGATTCCCGTGGTTCTAGCGGGAAAGAGACCCAGTACTTC. The chain employs TRBV24-1 and TRBJ2-5; TRBD2 agrees at 9 bases. Losses at the gene ends were 2 bases for V and 3 bases for J; bases not matched to a gene: 9. From germline, CDR1 is KGHDR and CDR2 SFDVKD. There are 17 residues in the CDR3.